The present entry profiles one T cell receptor (beta chain) with its context. The data originate from a study of blood T cell repertoires in COVID-19. TCRdb's copy holds only in-frame clones and misses some; the assay was immunoSEQ multiplex PCR. The sample yields about 100,000 clones, around four fifths seen once. Sequenced sample: peripheral blood. This clonotype was obtained from a man between 65 and 85 years old with active or convalescent COVID-19.

CDR3 loop: CASSPAPGQDNEQFF. In DNA, the CDR3 is TGTGCCAGCAGCCCCGCCCCGGGACAGGACAATGAGCAGTTCTTC. The V and J genes are TRBV5-5 and TRBJ2-1, with 8 bases aligning to TRBD1. V lost 4 bases, J lost 5 bases, and 8 bases stayed unmatched. This CDR3 contains 15 residues. Germline lookup yields CDR1 SGHKS and CDR2 YYEKEE (reference sequence).